A single T cell receptor (beta chain) is shown here with its context. The data belong to a study of blood T cell repertoires in COVID-19. Only in-frame clones appear in the TCRdb table, and some are missing; sequencing was by immunoSEQ multiplex PCR. The sample records 76,000 or so clones, about 83% being singletons. This TCR was recovered from a man aged 25-45 years with acute or convalescent COVID-19. Specimen: peripheral blood.

This chain's CDR3 is CASSPTGGANTGELFF. The CDR3 nucleotides read TGCGCCAGCAGCCCGACAGGGGGCGCGAACACCGGGGAGCTGTTTTTT. This chain uses TRBV4-1 with TRBJ2-2, with TRBD1 identical over 10 bases. The CDR3 consists of 16 residues. From germline, CDR1 is MGHRA and CDR2 YSYEKL. The trim removed 4 bases at V and 0 bases at J, leaving 2 bases unmatched.